The 10 T cell receptor beta chains presented below share a single source sample, sequenced in a study of T cells in Graves' hyperthyroidism and ophthalmopathy. TCR beta CDR3 regions were amplified from RNA transcripts. HTBI primers were used for first-round RT-PCR of the TCR CDR3. TCRdb passed the multiplex PCR reads through MiXCR, listing each CDR3 protein once. Of nearly 600,000 distinct CDR3 sequences listed, approximately 15% were seen once; the top ten hold 7.1%. Sequencing used blood. Every receptor here comes from a woman in her late teens or twenties with Graves' ophthalmopathy.

The rearrangement links TRBV6-1 to TRBJ1-1; D may be TRBD1 (5 bases). Germline-derived CDR1 and CDR2 are MNHNS and SASEGT. This CDR3 comprises 12 residues. V was clipped by 10 bases and J by 1 base, with 10 bases between them. CDR3 sequence: CAMGLSNTEAFF. DNA for the CDR3: TGTGCCATGGGACTCTCGAACACTGAAGCTTTCTTT.

The chain couples TRBV27 to TRBJ1-1, with D perhaps TRBD1 (6 bases). There are 17 residues in the CDR3. Per the germline V gene, CDR1 is MNHEY and CDR2 is SMNVEV (reference sequence). V was shortened by 5 bases and J by 2 bases, with 21 bases between the two germline ends. CDR3 sequence: CASSERRVTGRNTEAFF. The CDR3 DNA follows: TGTGCCAGCAGTGAAAGAAGGGTTACAGGGAGAAACACTGAAGCTTTCTTT.

The CDR3 DNA sequence: TGTGCCAGCAGTGATTTGCCGGGGGGTTACAATGAGCAGTTCTTC. Translation: CASSDLPGGYNEQFF. This rearrangement joins TRBV6-1 to TRBJ2-1, with TRBD2 identical over 7 bases. The CDR3 totals 15 residues. The germline V gene encodes CDR1 MNHNS and CDR2 SASEGT. With V trimmed by 3 bases and J by 4 bases, 6 bases remained unmatched.

In this sample, this clonotype turned up many times. Germline and junction disagree at one end, which may indicate a read error. V gene TRBV5-1 combines with J gene TRBJ2-7, with 9 bases that match TRBD2. The CDR3 is made up of 15 amino acids. The germline V gene has CDR1 SGHRS and CDR2 YFSETQ. The CDR3 DNA follows: TGTGCCAGCAGCCTGGGGGGAGCGGGAGGCTACGAGCAGTACTTC. Protein product: CASSLGGAGGYEQYF.

This clonotype was observed at least ten times. The V and J genes are TRBV29-1 and TRBJ2-7, with 7 positions matching TRBD2. J lost 5 bases, V lost 4 bases, and 11 bases had no gene match. This CDR3 is built from 14 residues. CDR1 and CDR2 (germline): SQVTM, ANQGSEA. CDR3 region: CSVVTAAGRDEQYF. In nucleotides, the CDR3 is TGCAGCGTTGTTACAGCAGCGGGACGAGACGAGCAGTACTTC.

There are many counts of this clonotype. The genes are TRBV5-1 and TRBJ2-1; maybe TRBD2 (5 bases). Trimming left V 2 bases short and J 8 bases short, with 17 bases between. The germline gives CDR1 SGHRS, CDR2 YFSETQ. The CDR3 sequence is 15 residues long. The CDR3 coding sequence is TGCGCCAGCAGCTTAGGGTTGCGGTCGAGGGATGAGCAGTTCTTC. Translating it yields CASSLGLRSRDEQFF. The full variable domain, rest sourced from reference TRBV5-1 and TRBJ2-1, is KAGVTQTPRYLIKTRGQQVTLSCSPISGHRSVSWYQQTPGQGLQFLFEYFSETQRNKGNFPGRFSGRQFSNSRSEMNVSTLELGDSALYLCASSLGLRSRDEQFFGPGTRLTVL.

There are many counts of this clonotype. This sequence joins TRBV2 and TRBJ2-7, with TRBD1 matching over 9 bases. Germline V gene data show CDR1 as SNHLY and CDR2 as FYNNEI. The CDR3 is made up of 16 amino acids. The V gene end was trimmed by 3 bases and the J gene end by 4 bases; junction bases not matched to a gene: 10. CDR3 coding DNA: TGTGCCAGCAGTGATGGACCGGGACAGGGTAATTACGAGCAGTACTTC. Encoded protein: CASSDGPGQGNYEQYF.

This chain uses TRBV6-1 with TRBJ1-1; D gene uncertain. This CDR3 region has 13 residues. Germline CDR1 and CDR2: MNHNS and SASEGT. The ends were cut back, 5 bases at V and 4 bases at J, with 11 bases in the middle. In DNA form, the CDR3 reads TGTGCCAGCAGTTGCGAGGGTGGCACTGAAGCTTTCTTT. It specifies CASSCEGGTEAFF.

The gene calls are TRBV18 and TRBJ1-2; weak D call: TRBD1 (6 bases). The CDR3 contains 16 residues. Germline V lookup: CDR1 KGHSH, CDR2 LQKENI. Trimming took 5 bases from V and 4 from J, leaving 20 bases between them. The CDR3 loop reads CASSITSQQGTYGYTF. In DNA, the CDR3 is TGTGCCAGCTCAATCACAAGTCAACAGGGTACCTATGGCTACACCTTC.

The V gene is TRBV4-2, the J gene TRBJ2-7, with TRBD1 matching over 9 bases. Germline CDR1 is LGHNA and CDR2 is YNFKEQ. The J segment lost 3 bases and the V segment lost 3 bases, leaving 15 bases of the junction unmatched. The CDR3 runs 18 residues. This CDR3 reads CASSQDPNSGTGYYEQYF. CDR3 sequence (DNA): TGTGCCAGCAGCCAGGACCCAAATTCCGGGACAGGGTACTACGAGCAGTACTTC.